The 15 T cell receptor beta chains below were found in one sample sequenced in a study of blood T cells in healthy people across ages (dated by TCRdb to between 2015 and 2016). The library was obtained by 5' RACE. The instrument was an Illumina HiSeq 2500. The second PCR ran for about 6 to 11 cycles and used a J-beta primer mix along with a sample-barcoded 5' primer. TCRdb redid the processing of the public reads, applying fastp at Q25 and MiXCR, and retained in-frame beta chains. One record per CDR3 amino acid sequence lists the most common genes and DNA. The sample table records some 1 million distinct CDR3 sequences; 45% of these occur just once. The top ten clones comprise approximately 20% of the sample. The sequenced sample consisted of blood. The receptors stem from a woman in her sixties in good health.

As for this clonotype: One junction end does not reproduce the germline sequence, and a read error may be involved. This chain links TRBV2 with TRBJ1-2, with 8 bases fitting TRBD1. The CDR3 is 15 amino acids. Germline CDR1 and CDR2: SNHLY and FYNNEI. As DNA, the CDR3 is TGTGCCCGCAGGCAAGAAACGGGACAGGCTGGAGGCTACACCTTC. It codes for CARRQETGQAGGYTF.

There are a few counts of this clonotype. The V gene is TRBV25-1, the J gene TRBJ1-2; D is uncertain. Germline CDR1 MGHDK, CDR2 SYGVNS. CDR3 length: 12 amino acids. The V and J ends lost 1 base and 8 bases respectively, with 8 bases between them. The CDR3 coding sequence is TGTGCCAGCAGTGAATCGGCGTCGGGCTACACCTTC. Translating it yields CASSESASGYTF.

The sample holds a few counts of this clonotype. This chain joins TRBV4-1 and TRBJ2-1; 16 bases are a match to TRBD2. The length of the CDR3 is 16 residues. Germline assignment: CDR1 MGHRA and CDR2 YSYEKL. J gave up 7 bases and V 4 bases, and 4 bases lay outside the gene matches. CDR3 region: CASSPGLAGGRNEQFF. CDR3 DNA sequence: TGCGCCAGCAGCCCGGGACTAGCGGGAGGGAGAAATGAGCAGTTCTTC.

On this clonotype itself: A read error may be the cause here, since a much bigger clone is one base away. V usage is TRBV5-1 and J usage is TRBJ2-5; tentatively, D is TRBD2 (7 bases). The CDR3 is made up of 15 amino acids. Trimming pared 3 bases from V and 11 bases from J, leaving 23 bases between. Germline CDR1 SGHRS, CDR2 YFSETQ. In DNA, the CDR3 is TGCGCCAGCAGCTGCAACAGCGGGACCCCAGGGGAGCAGTACTTC. It is translated as CASSCNSGTPGEQYF.

The chain couples TRBV12-3 or TRBV12-4 to TRBJ2-5, with 8 bases identical to TRBD1. V was pared by 6 bases and J by 3 bases, with 6 bases of the junction left unmatched. There are 14 residues in the CDR3. The CDR3 coding sequence is TGTGCCAGCAGCACTTCAGGGGGCGAAGAGACCCAGTACTTC. Amino acid sequence: CASSTSGGEETQYF.

The chain employs TRBV6-5 and TRBJ1-4, with a weak D call TRBD1 (5 bases). The CDR3 runs to 13 residues. V lost 5 bases and J lost 7, with 11 bases in between. Germline V gene sequence: CDR1 MNHEY, CDR2 SVGAGI. CDR3 DNA sequence: TGTGCCAGCAGTAATGGACAAGGTGAAAAACTGTTTTTT. It encodes CASSNGQGEKLFF.

The V call is TRBV5-4, the J call TRBJ2-5, with D possibly TRBD1 on 6 matching bases. V dropped 3 bases and J dropped 5 bases, with 14 bases sitting between them. The germline gives CDR1 SGHNT, CDR2 YYREEE (reference sequence). This CDR3 has 14 residues. The CDR3 nucleotides read TGTGCCAGCAGCTACCCCGACAGGTCGGAGACCCAGTACTTC. Translated: CASSYPDRSETQYF. The full variable domain, with the rest looked up from reference TRBV5-4 and TRBJ2-5, is ETGVTQSPTHLIKTRGQQVTLRCSSQSGHNTVSWYQQALGQGPQFIFQYYREEENGRGNFPPRFSGLQFPNYSSELNVNALELDDSALYLCASSYPDRSETQYFGPGTRLLVL.

The V gene is TRBV12-5, the J gene TRBJ2-3, with 10 nucleotides matching TRBD2. V lost 0 bases and J lost 3; bases outside the gene matches: 9. The germline V gene has CDR1 LGHNT and CDR2 FRNRAP. This CDR3 spans 18 amino acids. CDR3 nucleotide sequence: TGTGCTAGTGGTTTGGTACTGCCCGGGACTAGCGCGACAGATACGCAGTATTTT. Translated: CASGLVLPGTSATDTQYF.

This clonotype appeared a few times. The V call is TRBV5-6, the J call TRBJ2-5; no clear D gene. CDR1 is SGHDT and CDR2 is YYEEEE in the germline V gene. The CDR3 has 15 amino acids. V was pared by 0 bases and J by 2 bases, with 11 bases between. Here the CDR3 DNA reads TGTGCCAGCAGCTTGGTTCGGCAGGCACAAGAGACCCAGTACTTC. Translated, it gives CASSLVRQAQETQYF.

The chain carries TRBV24-1 and TRBJ2-1, with 12 bases that match TRBD2. V was clipped by 0 bases and J by 10 bases; unmatched bases: 9. The CDR3 is 17 residues long. CDR1 and CDR2 (germline): KGHDR, SFDVKD. Here the CDR3 DNA reads TGTGCCACCAGTGATTTGAGGCTAGCGGGAGGGCCGGGCGAGCAGTTCTTC. Residues: CATSDLRLAGGPGEQFF.

The rearrangement uses TRBV5-1 and TRBJ1-2, with D possibly matching TRBD1 (5 bases). This CDR3 comprises 14 residues. V lost 3 bases to trimming and J lost 6 bases, with 15 bases between them. CDR1 and CDR2 (germline): SGHRS, YFSETQ. CDR3 residues: CASSWGGGDDGYTF. The CDR3, as DNA: TGCGCCAGCAGCTGGGGCGGAGGGGACGATGGCTACACCTTC.

The V gene is TRBV10-3, the J gene TRBJ2-1, with 10 bases aligning to TRBD2. CDR1 is ENHRY and CDR2 is SYGVKD in the germline V gene. The ends lost 2 bases at V and 7 bases at J; junction bases unmatched: 5. The CDR3 consists of 15 residues. In DNA, the CDR3 is TGTGCCATCAGTGAGGAACTAGCGGGAAAGAATGAGCAGTTCTTC. This translates into CAISEELAGKNEQFF.

CDR3 sequence reads: CASNSPNRAEAFF. CDR3 nucleotide sequence: TGTGCCAGCAACTCCCCCAATCGGGCTGAAGCTTTCTTT. The chain recombines TRBV7-9 with TRBJ1-1; unclear D gene. Germline values: CDR1 SEHNR, CDR2 FQNEAQ (reference sequence). The CDR3 has 13 amino acids. V was trimmed by 7 bases and J by 6 bases, leaving 15 bases between them.

This clonotype turned up a few times. The rearrangement joins TRBV7-8 to TRBJ2-1; 12 bases are shared with TRBD2. This CDR3 has 15 residues. Trimming cost V 3 bases and J 6 bases; bases outside gene matches: 3. Per the germline V gene, CDR1 is SGHVS and CDR2 is FQNEAQ. The CDR3 spells CASSFGLAGTNEQFF. CDR3 sequence (DNA): TGTGCCAGCAGCTTTGGACTAGCGGGAACCAATGAGCAGTTCTTC.

J is TRBJ1-3 and V is TRBV5-1; 10 positions agree with TRBD1. The CDR3 consists of 17 residues. Trimming cost V 1 base and J 6 bases; bases outside gene matches: 10. Per germline, CDR1 SGHRS and CDR2 YFSETQ. The CDR3 nucleotides are TGCGCCAGCAGCTTGTCTTCCGGGACAGGGGACGAAAACACCATATATTTT. It specifies CASSLSSGTGDENTIYF.